These T cell receptor beta chains were read from a single sample in a study of blood T cell repertoires in COVID-19. The assay was immunoSEQ multiplex PCR, and TCRdb's table has in-frame clones only and misses some. The sample consists of some 250,000 clones, approximately 86% of them appearing once. The material sequenced was peripheral blood. The receptors originated from a young man with active or convalescent COVID-19. Each CDR3 is given with its conserved first and last residue. Fields, in order: V gene, J gene, CDR3 protein.

TRBV7-9,TRBJ2-7,CASSPLTLRVSYEQYF
TRBV10-3,TRBJ1-2,CAISEPSGQSINYGYTF
TRBV6-5,TRBJ1-4,CASNLGQGIEKLFF
TRBV4-1,TRBJ1-5,CASSPSPTGRDQPQHF
TRBV6-1,TRBJ2-5,CASSEPTSGGPGETQYF
TRBV18,TRBJ1-3,CASSPGQGNTIYF
TRBV18,TRBJ1-1,CASSPPGGDEAFF
TRBV5-1,TRBJ2-1,CASSLGLAGANSYNEQFF
TRBV2,TRBJ1-1,CASRSPLATEAFF
TRBV9,TRBJ1-1,CASSHSGGNTEAFF
TRBV6-1,TRBJ1-1,CASSEAGTGNTEAFF
TRBV5-1,TRBJ1-6,CASSLAGGRNSPLHF
TRBV2,TRBJ1-1,CASSGQAVSTEAFF
TRBV30,TRBJ2-2,CAWSLDSTGELFF
TRBV27,TRBJ2-2,CASSFRGDTGELFF
TRBV19,TRBJ2-7,CASSIDGTVPYEQYF
TRBV10-2,TRBJ1-5,CASSAGTFGNQPQHF
TRBV12-3/TRBV12-4,TRBJ1-1,CASSSGGNTEAFF
TRBV5-1,TRBJ1-6,CASSLAERLNSPLHF
TRBV10-3,TRBJ1-1,CAISAGFDRAFF
TRBV19,TRBJ2-7,CASSFSDSAYEQYF
TRBV7-9,TRBJ2-7,CASSLGTGSYEQYF
TRBV10-2,TRBJ1-5,CASSEKGGIGQPQHF
TRBV4-2,TRBJ2-7,CASSQGQGFSYEQYF
TRBV13,TRBJ1-1,CASSSGAPSNTEAFF
TRBV6-5,TRBJ1-3,CASSHTGGEGNTIYF
TRBV6-5,TRBJ1-2,CASSSGGKGYTF
TRBV19,TRBJ2-1,CASSIQSGVGNEQFF
TRBV7-2,TRBJ1-2,CASSPTSGTGSRYGYTF
TRBV5-1,TRBJ1-4,CASSLAGLGYGAQEKLFF
TRBV20-1,TRBJ2-5,CSARQETQYF
TRBV3-1/TRBV3-2,TRBJ2-3,CASSQNLAGGPGTQYF
TRBV4-1,TRBJ2-3,CASSQGDFADTQYF
TRBV6-5,TRBJ1-4,CASSYSIGNEKLFF
TRBV12-3/TRBV12-4,TRBJ1-1,CASRRQVNTEAFF
TRBV5-8,TRBJ2-5,CASSLGGLALETQYF
TRBV11-1,TRBJ2-7,CASSFQGGEQYF
TRBV6-6,TRBJ1-2,CASSYSSRTTNYGYTF
TRBV29-1,TRBJ2-1,CSVAGQGSWNEQFF
TRBV5-1,TRBJ2-5,CASSLGLWTGQETQYF
TRBV19,TRBJ1-1,CASSSSRRVRTEAFF
TRBV10-1,TRBJ2-7,CASSESIYRGHNEQYF
TRBV13,TRBJ1-6,CASSFTGQTNSPLHF
TRBV6-5,TRBJ1-4,CASSYRFPGGEKLFF